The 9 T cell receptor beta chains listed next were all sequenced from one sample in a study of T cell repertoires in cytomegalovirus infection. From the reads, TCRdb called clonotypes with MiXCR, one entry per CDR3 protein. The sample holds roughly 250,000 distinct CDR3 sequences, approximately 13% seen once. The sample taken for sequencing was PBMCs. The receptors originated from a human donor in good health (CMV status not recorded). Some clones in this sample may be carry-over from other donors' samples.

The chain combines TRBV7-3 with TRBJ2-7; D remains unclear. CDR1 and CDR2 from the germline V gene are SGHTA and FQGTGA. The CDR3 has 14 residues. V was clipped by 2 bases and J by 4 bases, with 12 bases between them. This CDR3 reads CASSLPQTPYEQYF. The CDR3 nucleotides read TGTGCCAGCAGCTTACCCCAAACACCTTACGAGCAGTACTTC.

The CDR3 protein is CASSSRQGANYGYTF. Written as DNA, the CDR3 is TGTGCCAGCAGTTCAAGACAGGGGGCAAACTATGGCTACACCTTC. V is TRBV28 and J is TRBJ1-2, with TRBD1 matching over 10 bases. The CDR3 runs 15 residues. The V gene's germline CDR1 is MDHEN and CDR2 SYDVKM. Trimming at V came to 4 bases and at J to 2 bases, leaving 4 bases not matched to a gene.

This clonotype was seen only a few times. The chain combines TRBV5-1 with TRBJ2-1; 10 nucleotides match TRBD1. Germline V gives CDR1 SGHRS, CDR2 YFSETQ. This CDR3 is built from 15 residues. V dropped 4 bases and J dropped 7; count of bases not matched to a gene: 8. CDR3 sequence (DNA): TGCGCCAGCAGCGCCCGGGACAGGGGCATTAATGAGCAGTTCTTC. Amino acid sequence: CASSARDRGINEQFF. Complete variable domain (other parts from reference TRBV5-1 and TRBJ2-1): KAGVTQTPRYLIKTRGQQVTLSCSPISGHRSVSWYQQTPGQGLQFLFEYFSETQRNKGNFPGRFSGRQFSNSRSEMNVSTLELGDSALYLCASSARDRGINEQFFGPGTRLTVL.

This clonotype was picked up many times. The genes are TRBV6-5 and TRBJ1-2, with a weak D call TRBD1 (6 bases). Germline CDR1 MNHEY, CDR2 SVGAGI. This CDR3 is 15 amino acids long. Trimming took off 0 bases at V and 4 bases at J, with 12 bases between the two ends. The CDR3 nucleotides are TGTGCCAGCAGTTACTCACTTGGACAGACCTATGGCTACACCTTC. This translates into CASSYSLGQTYGYTF.

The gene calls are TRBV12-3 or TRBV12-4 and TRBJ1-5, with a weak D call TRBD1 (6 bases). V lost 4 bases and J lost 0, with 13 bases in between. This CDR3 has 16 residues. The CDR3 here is CASSSTGLVSNQPQHF. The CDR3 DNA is TGTGCCAGCAGTTCGACAGGTCTAGTTAGCAATCAGCCCCAGCATTTT.

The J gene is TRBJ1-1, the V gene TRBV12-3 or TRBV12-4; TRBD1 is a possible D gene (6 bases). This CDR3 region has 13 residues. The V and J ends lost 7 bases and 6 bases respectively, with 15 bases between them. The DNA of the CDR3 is TGTGCCAGCACCAACAGGGTAGGGGCTGAAGCTTTCTTT. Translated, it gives CASTNRVGAEAFF.

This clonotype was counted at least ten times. The CDR3 loop is CASSLVVGTYEQYF. The CDR3 nucleotides are TGTGCCAGCAGCTTAGTTGTCGGTACCTACGAGCAGTACTTC. The chain joins TRBV7-2 to TRBJ2-7; D uncertain. The CDR3 has 14 residues. V was pared by 1 base and J by 2 bases, with 9 bases between. Germline loops: CDR1 SGHTA, CDR2 FQGNSA.

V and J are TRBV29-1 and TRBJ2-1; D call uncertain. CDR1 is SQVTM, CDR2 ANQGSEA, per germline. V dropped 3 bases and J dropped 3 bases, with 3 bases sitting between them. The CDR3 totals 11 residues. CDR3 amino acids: CSVDRYNEQFF. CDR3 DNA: TGCAGCGTTGACCGCTACAATGAGCAGTTCTTC.

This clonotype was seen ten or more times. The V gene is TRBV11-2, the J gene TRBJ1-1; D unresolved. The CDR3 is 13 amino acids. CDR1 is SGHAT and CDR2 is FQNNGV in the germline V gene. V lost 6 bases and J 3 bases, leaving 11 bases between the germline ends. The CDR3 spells CASSHGGDTEAFF. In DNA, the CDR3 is TGTGCCAGCAGTCACGGTGGGGACACTGAAGCTTTCTTT.